The 5 T cell receptor beta chains in this list originate from one sample, sequenced in a study of regulatory T cells in long-lasting Graves disease. Through Arm-PCR of CDR3 regions and iRepertoire HTBI primers, TCR beta libraries were built. TCRdb itself ran the multiplex PCR reads through MiXCR, one entry per CDR3 protein. The sample lists 350,000 to 500,000 distinct CDR3 sequences; about 21% were seen once. The time point: persistent/refractory GD, antithyroid drugs over 5 years with positive TRAb. TCR sequences were obtained from RNA taken from PBMCs. The specimen was peripheral blood mononuclear cells (PBMCs), collected when the disease was refractory, from a patient treated with antithyroid drugs. These receptors all stem from a female donor with Graves disease.

The CDR3 here is CASSLFTAYEQYF. The CDR3 DNA reads as TGTGCCAGCAGCCTCTTCACCGCCTACGAGCAGTACTTC. The genes are TRBV27 and TRBJ2-7; no firm D call. There are 13 residues in the CDR3. The V and J ends lost 6 bases and 2 bases respectively, with 11 bases between them. Germline-derived CDR1 and CDR2 are MNHEY and SMNVEV (reference sequence).

Many counts were recorded for this clonotype. This sequence joins TRBV18 and TRBJ2-4, with D perhaps matching TRBD2 (6 bases). CDR3 length: 15 residues. With 2 bases removed from V and 0 bases from J, the gap between germline ends came to 8 bases. CDR1 and CDR2 (germline): KGHSH, LQKENI. This CDR3 is CASSPGTRAKNIQYF. CDR3 DNA: TGTGCCAGCTCACCAGGGACTCGAGCCAAAAACATTCAGTACTTC. Full variable domain (rest looked up from reference TRBV18 and TRBJ2-4): NAGVMQNPRHLVRRRGQEARLRCSPMKGHSHVYWYRQLPEEGLKFMVYLQKENIIDESGMPKERFSAEFPKEGPSILRIQQVVRGDSAAYFCASSPGTRAKNIQYFGAGTRLSVL.

Ten or more counts support this clonotype. The rearrangement joins TRBV28 to TRBJ2-7; 7 bases line up with TRBD1. Germline values: CDR1 MDHEN, CDR2 SYDVKM. The CDR3 runs to 16 residues. The ends lost 0 bases at V and 2 bases at J; junction bases unmatched: 7. The CDR3 DNA reads as TGTGCCAGCAGTTTATGGGGGACAGCTAGAACCTACGAGCAGTACTTC. It translates to CASSLWGTARTYEQYF.

This clonotype was seen at least ten times. V is TRBV20-1 and J is TRBJ2-7; D might be TRBD1 or TRBD2, each matching 5 bases. The CDR3 contains 16 residues. Trimming pared 3 bases from V and 5 bases from J, leaving 23 bases between. In germline, CDR1 is DFQATT, CDR2 SNEGSKA (reference sequence). The CDR3 nucleotides read TGCAGTGCTAGCGGGGCGCAGTCATGGGGAAAAAACGAGCAGTACTTC. It encodes CSASGAQSWGKNEQYF.

This clonotype appeared many times. The V and J genes are TRBV7-3 and TRBJ1-2; D remains ambiguous. The CDR3 loop spans 12 amino acids. Germline V CDR1 and CDR2: SGHTA, FQGTGA. V shed 4 bases and J shed 8 bases, with 11 bases lying between them. The CDR3 here is CASSSNREGYTF. CDR3 sequence (DNA): TGTGCCAGCAGCTCGAACCGTGAAGGCTACACCTTC.